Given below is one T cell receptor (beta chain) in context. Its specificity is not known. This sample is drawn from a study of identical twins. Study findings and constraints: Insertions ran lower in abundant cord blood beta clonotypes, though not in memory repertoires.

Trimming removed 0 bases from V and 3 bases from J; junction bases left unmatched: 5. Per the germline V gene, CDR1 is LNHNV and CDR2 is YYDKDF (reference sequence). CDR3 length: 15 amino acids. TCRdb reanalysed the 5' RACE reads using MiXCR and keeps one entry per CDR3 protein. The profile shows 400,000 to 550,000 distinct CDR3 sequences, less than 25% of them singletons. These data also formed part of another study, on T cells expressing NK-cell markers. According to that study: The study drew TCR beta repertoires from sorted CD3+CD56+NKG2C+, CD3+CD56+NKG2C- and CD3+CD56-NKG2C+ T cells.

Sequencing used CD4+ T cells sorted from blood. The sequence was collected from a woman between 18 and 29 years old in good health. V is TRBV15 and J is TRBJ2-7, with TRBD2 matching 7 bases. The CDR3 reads CATSRDLTGGYEQYF. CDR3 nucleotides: TGTGCCACCAGCAGAGATCTCACGGGGGGCTACGAGCAGTACTTC.